This passage covers 14 T cell receptor beta chains from one sample sequenced in a study of blood T cell repertoires in COVID-19. Profiling relied on immunoSEQ multiplex PCR, and the TCRdb table lists in-frame clones only, not all of them. The sample has approximately 330,000 clones, 80% to 90% seen once; the top ten hold more than 7.5%. Sequencing input: peripheral blood. The source is a man aged 30 to 39 with COVID-19, enrolled during active disease.

The rearrangement links TRBV18 to TRBJ2-5, with D possibly being TRBD1 (5 bases). This CDR3 is built from 15 residues. Germline V gene data show CDR1 as KGHSH and CDR2 as LQKENI. V was shortened by 6 bases and J by 4 bases, with 18 bases between the two germline ends. Written as DNA, the CDR3 is TGTGCCAGCTCCCCTTCGCAGGGCCCCTCAGAGACCCAGTACTTC. It is translated as CASSPSQGPSETQYF.

CDR3 DNA: TGTGCCAGCAGTTTCCTCGGGGGTGGACAAGAGACCCAGTACTTC. This sequence encodes CASSFLGGGQETQYF. The gene calls are TRBV27 and TRBJ2-5; a weak D match, TRBD2 (6 bases). V lost 3 bases and J lost 2, with 13 bases in between. This CDR3 has 15 residues. Germline CDR1 MNHEY, CDR2 SMNVEV (reference sequence).

This clone was observed once. The gene calls are TRBV5-4 and TRBJ2-1, with a weak D call TRBD1 (6 bases). The ends were cut back, 5 bases at V and 7 bases at J, with 19 bases in the middle. This CDR3 has 15 residues. Germline loops: CDR1 SGHNT, CDR2 YYREEE (reference sequence). The CDR3 nucleotides are TGTGCCAGCAGTTCCAGGGCAGCTCAGGGGAATGAGCAGTTCTTC. This codes for CASSSRAAQGNEQFF. The whole variable domain, remainder taken from reference TRBV5-4 and TRBJ2-1, is ETGVTQSPTHLIKTRGQQVTLRCSSQSGHNTVSWYQQALGQGPQFIFQYYREEENGRGNFPPRFSGLQFPNYSSELNVNALELDDSALYLCASSSRAAQGNEQFFGPGTRLTVL.

The chain links TRBV4-2 to TRBJ1-3, with D unresolved. CDR1 LGHNA and CDR2 YNFKEQ come from the germline V gene. The CDR3 runs to 13 residues. Trimming cost V 3 bases and J 4 bases, with 7 bases left between them. Here the CDR3 reads CASSHLQGNTIYF. The CDR3 region has the DNA TGTGCCAGCAGCCATTTACAGGGAAACACCATATATTTT.

The chain employs TRBV6-2 or TRBV6-3 and TRBJ1-5; D may be TRBD1 (5 bases). Germline assignment: CDR1 MNHEY and CDR2 SVGEGT. CDR3 length: 12 residues. Trimming took 6 bases from V and 7 from J, leaving 10 bases between them. In DNA, the CDR3 is TGTGCCAGCAGCGGGGCTCTACAGCCCCAGCATTTT. It encodes CASSGALQPQHF.

J is TRBJ2-4 and V is TRBV9; 12 nucleotides match TRBD2. Germline CDR1 reads SGDLS; CDR2 reads YYNGEE. The CDR3 contains 18 residues. V lost 4 bases and J lost 0; bases outside the gene matches: 8. This CDR3 reads CASSPRLAGDIAKNIQYF. Here the CDR3 DNA reads TGTGCCAGCAGCCCGAGACTAGCGGGGGATATAGCCAAAAACATTCAGTACTTC.

This clone is a singleton in its sample. The chain joins TRBV28 to TRBJ2-1; TRBD2 aligns across 9 bases. The germline gives CDR1 MDHEN, CDR2 SYDVKM. This CDR3 spans 15 amino acids. V shed 4 bases, J shed 4 bases, and the junction held 5 bases outside the gene matches. This chain's CDR3 is CASSSLAGSYNEQFF. The CDR3 DNA is TGTGCCAGCAGTTCTCTAGCGGGATCTTACAATGAGCAGTTCTTC.

The chain carries TRBV9 and TRBJ2-1; D is possibly TRBD2 (6 bases). Germline CDR1 is SGDLS and CDR2 is YYNGEE. The CDR3 is 18 residues long. The V end lost 4 bases, the J end lost 4 bases, and 24 bases lay between the germline ends. The CDR3 DNA reads as TGTGCCAGCAGCCCCCCTTCCGGGTCGGAGCGGGTTTACAATGAGCAGTTCTTC. Translated, it gives CASSPPSGSERVYNEQFF.

The V call is TRBV10-3, the J call TRBJ2-7, with D perhaps TRBD2 (7 bases). V shed 9 bases and J shed 1 base, with 16 bases lying between them. CDR1 is ENHRY, CDR2 SYGVKD, per germline. The CDR3 has 14 amino acids. The CDR3 DNA follows: TGTGCCATAGGGGGGGGGACGGTTTCCTACGAGCAGTACTTC. Its translation: CAIGGGTVSYEQYF.

The CDR3 is CASSFHFGGKGNTEAFF. The CDR3 bases are TGTGCCAGCAGTTTCCACTTTGGAGGGAAGGGGAACACTGAAGCTTTCTTT. V gene TRBV27 combines with J gene TRBJ1-1; the D is unclear. V lost 3 bases to trimming and J lost 1 base, with 18 bases between them. CDR1 and CDR2 from the germline V gene are MNHEY and SMNVEV (reference sequence). The CDR3 loop spans 17 amino acids.

This chain joins TRBV2 and TRBJ2-2, with TRBD2 matching over 13 bases. Germline lookup yields CDR1 SNHLY and CDR2 FYNNEI. V shed 7 bases and J 5 bases; nucleotides not matched to a gene: 13. CDR3 length equals 18 residues. This chain's CDR3 is CASKTSGGPFGGTGELFF. CDR3 bases: TGTGCCAGCAAGACTAGCGGGGGGCCTTTTGGTGGGACCGGGGAGCTGTTTTTT. Supplemented by reference TRBV2 and TRBJ2-2, the full variable domain reads EPEVTQTPSHQVTQMGQEVILRCVPISNHLYFYWYRQILGQKVEFLVSFYNNEISEKSEIFDDQFSVERPDGSNFTLKIRSTKLEDSAMYFCASKTSGGPFGGTGELFFGEGSRLTVL.

The chain couples TRBV24-1 to TRBJ2-3; tentative D call: TRBD1 (5 bases). The CDR3 consists of 13 residues. Germline assignment: CDR1 KGHDR and CDR2 SFDVKD. V gave up 6 bases and J gave up 2 bases, with 8 bases separating them. Here the CDR3 DNA reads TGTGCCACCAGTAACAGGTCCACAGATACGCAGTATTTT. Translating it yields CATSNRSTDTQYF.

The J gene is TRBJ2-1, the V gene TRBV7-3, with D possibly TRBD1 on 6 matching bases. Per germline, CDR1 SGHTA and CDR2 FQGTGA. Deletions cut 4 bases from V and 4 bases from J, with 11 bases between. CDR3 length: 14 amino acids. CDR3: CASSSTGNYNEQFF. As DNA, the CDR3 is TGTGCCAGCAGCTCCACAGGGAATTACAATGAGCAGTTCTTC. Variable domain in full (rest from reference TRBV7-3 and TRBJ2-1): GAGVSQTPSNKVTEKGKYVELRCDPISGHTALYWYRQSLGQGPEFLIYFQGTGAADDSGLPNDRFFAVRPEGSVSTLKIQRTERGDSAVYLCASSSTGNYNEQFFGPGTRLTVL.

This chain uses TRBV6-6 with TRBJ2-5; perhaps TRBD2 as D (7 bases). Germline CDR1 is MNHNY and CDR2 is SVGAGI (reference sequence). V was cut by 5 bases and J by 5 bases, with 21 bases left in between. The CDR3 has 16 residues. CDR3 DNA sequence: TGTGCCAGCAGTCCCCCCCCGAGGGGGGGCGGGGAGACCCAGTACTTC. This translates into CASSPPPRGGGETQYF.